This TCR beta chain was captured in a study of identical twins. General study results and limits: Analyses of zero insertions could, in part, be confounded by invariant MAIT and iNKT cells. Those out-of-frame alpha sequences shared by twins showed an excess of low generation probability. The conclusions drew on cross-sectional statistical analysis instead of tracking the same donors.

The CDR3 extends over 14 amino acids. Trimming took 8 bases from V and 6 from J; bases not matched to a gene: 8. Germline CDR1 MNHNS, CDR2 SASEGT. Unique molecular identifiers were present on the cDNA, and a universal primer site came from template switching. In TCRdb, the 5' RACE reads were re-called with MiXCR into one record per CDR3 protein. The sample holds about 240,000 distinct CDR3 sequences, under 12% seen once. A few counts support this clonotype. Its target is unknown. The gene calls are TRBV6-1 and TRBJ2-4, with TRBD1 matching 9 bases. This receptor was obtained from a man aged 50-59 years in good health. Sequencing was done on a sample of memory T cells sorted from blood. The CDR3 loop reads CASALTGGGNIQYF. CDR3 sequence (DNA): TGTGCCAGCGCCCTTACAGGGGGCGGAAACATTCAGTACTTC.